This is a list of T cell receptor beta chains from one sample in a study of cytomegalovirus exposure and HLA in healthy donors. Assay used: immunoSEQ multiplex PCR; TCRdb lists only in-frame clones, some missing. This table has approximately 140,000 clones, roughly 80% appearing once. Input material: PBMCs. Receptors were obtained from a man aged 35 to 55 in good health and CMV-seropositive. Both conserved end residues are part of each CDR3. The D gene is left open where the match is weak. Size is stated for part of the rows, as once, few or many counts, or as a class when the clone is expanded.

V,J,D,size,DNA,CDR3
TRBV18,TRBJ1-2,TRBD1,NA,TGTGCCAGCTCACCACGGGACAGTGGCTACACCTTC,CASSPRDSGYTF
TRBV6-5,TRBJ2-4,TRBD2,few,TGTGCCAGCAGTTGGGGGGGTGCCAAAAACAGTCAGTACTTC,CASSWGGAKNSQYF
TRBV6-1,TRBJ2-1,NA,few,TGTGCCAGCATTGAGGAGAGCTCCTACAATGAGCAGTTCTTC,CASIEESSYNEQFF
TRBV30,TRBJ1-1,NA,NA,TGTGCCTGGAATAAGGAGGGGTGGAGGGTGCGGAACACTGAAGCTTTCTTT,CAWNKEGWRVRNTEAFF
TRBV6-1,TRBJ1-4,TRBD1,NA,TGTGCCAGCAGTGAGACCCCGGGACAGGGTAGCCCTTTT,CASSETPGQGSPF
TRBV6-1,TRBJ2-7,NA,NA,TGTGCCAGCAGTGAAGGCAGTGCCTACGAGCAGTACTTC,CASSEGSAYEQYF
TRBV30,TRBJ2-1,TRBD2,NA,TGTGCCTGGAGTGTAAGAGCCGGGAGGGCCAATGAGCAGTTCTTC,CAWSVRAGRANEQFF
TRBV7-2,TRBJ1-5,NA,few,TGTGCCAGCAGCTTGGACAGAAATCAGCCCCAGCATTTT,CASSLDRNQPQHF
TRBV11-2,TRBJ2-2,NA,NA,TGTGCCAGCAGGCCACAACAGTCCTTACCAGGGTGGGACGGGGAGCTGTTTTTT,CASRPQQSLPGWDGELFF
TRBV11-2,TRBJ2-1,NA,NA,TGTGCCAGCAGCTTGAGTCCTTACAATGAGCAGTTCTTC,CASSLSPYNEQFF
TRBV6-1,TRBJ1-5,NA,NA,TGTGCCAGCAGTGGGTCATTTATGTCAGGTGCGCATTTT,CASSGSFMSGAHF
TRBV7-8,TRBJ2-7,TRBD2,NA,TGTGCCAGCAGCTTATGGGGGGAGGGGAGCGGCTACGAGCAGTACTTC,CASSLWGEGSGYEQYF
TRBV27,TRBJ2-7,TRBD1,once,TGTGCCAGCAGCACCCCGGGACAGGGCCACGAGCAGTACTTC,CASSTPGQGHEQYF
TRBV5-4,TRBJ1-1,TRBD1,once,TGTGCCAGCAGCCCAGGGGGGAGTTGGGGATTCACTGAAGCTTTCTTT,CASSPGGSWGFTEAFF
TRBV9,TRBJ2-7,NA,NA,TGTGCCAGCAGCGCCGGCGGGACCGAGCAGTACTTC,CASSAGGTEQYF
TRBV2,TRBJ2-7,NA,NA,TGTGCCAGCAGCCGGGAGCGCTACGAGCAGTACTTC,CASSRERYEQYF
TRBV5-4,TRBJ2-7,NA,NA,TGTGCCAGCAGCTTACCCACTACTCGAGGCACCTACGAGCAGTACTTC,CASSLPTTRGTYEQYF
TRBV28,TRBJ2-7,NA,NA,TGTGCCAGCAGTTTCCAGGTACGGGAGCAGTACTTC,CASSFQVREQYF
TRBV13,TRBJ2-7,NA,once,TGTGCCAGCAGCCAAGAAAGGGGGAGCACAGACGAGCAGTACTTC,CASSQERGSTDEQYF
TRBV6-5,TRBJ2-7,NA,NA,TGTGCCAGCAGTTCGGAGAGCTCCTACGAGCAGTACTTC,CASSSESSYEQYF
TRBV28,TRBJ2-1,NA,few,TGTGCCAGCAGCCTCTATGGGGTAGGGGGAAATGAGCAGTTCTTC,CASSLYGVGGNEQFF
TRBV29-1,TRBJ1-1,NA,once,TGCAGCGTTGGGTACGGGTCGGGCACTGAAGCTTTCTTT,CSVGYGSGTEAFF
TRBV10-3,TRBJ2-5,TRBD2,NA,TGTGCCATCAGTGGCGGTACTAGCGTGGAGACCCAGTACTTC,CAISGGTSVETQYF
TRBV5-1,TRBJ1-3,NA,NA,TGCGCCAGCAGCCCCCGGGAGACCTCTGGAAACACCATATATTTT,CASSPRETSGNTIYF
TRBV19,TRBJ2-5,NA,NA,TGTGCCAGTAAGCCCTCTGGGCCAGGGCCAACAGAGTACTTC,CASKPSGPGPTEYF
TRBV28,TRBJ2-1,TRBD2,NA,TGTGCCAGCAGTTTTGTCAGCGGGAGGCGGTACAATGAGCAGTTCTTC,CASSFVSGRRYNEQFF
TRBV5-5,TRBJ1-5,TRBD1,NA,TGTGCCAGCAGCTTGGAGTGGGACAGCGATTATCAGCCCCAGCATTTT,CASSLEWDSDYQPQHF
TRBV11-2,TRBJ2-3,NA,once,TGTGCCAGCAGCTTACTGGCTGAGAGAGGGGATACGCAGTATTTT,CASSLLAERGDTQYF
TRBV5-1,TRBJ2-3,TRBD2,few,TGCGCCAGCAGCTTGTCACTAGCGGGAGTCAGGGCAGATACGCAGTATTTT,CASSLSLAGVRADTQYF
TRBV7-9,TRBJ1-2,NA,NA,TGTTCCAGCAGCTTAGGGGGGGGGCAAGCTAACCATGGCTACACCTTC,CSSSLGGGQANHGYTF
TRBV5-6,TRBJ1-4,NA,once,TGTGCCAGCAGCTTGGGCCCCAGGGGCGAAAAACTGTTTTTT,CASSLGPRGEKLFF
TRBV4-1,TRBJ1-5,NA,NA,TGCGCCAGCAGCCAAACAGGGCCCAGCAATCAGCCCCAGCATTTT,CASSQTGPSNQPQHF
TRBV10-3,TRBJ2-7,TRBD2,NA,TGTGCCATCAGTGGGGGGACTAGCGGGAGCCACGAGCAGTACTTC,CAISGGTSGSHEQYF
TRBV5-4,TRBJ2-5,TRBD2,NA,TGTGCCAGCAGCCGAGCGGGGGGCTTGAGGCAAGAGACCCAGTACTTC,CASSRAGGLRQETQYF
TRBV4-1,TRBJ2-2,NA,NA,TGCGCCAGCAGCCAAGTTACGGGCACCGGGGAGCTGTTTTTT,CASSQVTGTGELFF
TRBV10-1,TRBJ2-1,TRBD2,NA,TGCGCCAGCAGTCCAAGCGGGAGGGCCGTCAATGAGCAGTTCTTC,CASSPSGRAVNEQFF
TRBV28,TRBJ2-1,TRBD2,NA,TGTGCCAGCAATCCCCTAGCGGGAGGTTACAATGAGCAGTTCTTC,CASNPLAGGYNEQFF
TRBV6-5,TRBJ2-7,TRBD1,NA,TGTGCCAGCAGCCCATACAGGGGTGGCGAGCAGTACTTC,CASSPYRGGEQYF
TRBV10-3,TRBJ2-3,TRBD2,once,TGTGCCATCGGGACTAGCGGGAGCGTGGGAACAGATACGCAGTATTTT,CAIGTSGSVGTDTQYF
TRBV5-1,TRBJ2-3,NA,once,TGCGCCAGCCTGAGGACGGGAAGCACAGATACGCAGTATTTT,CASLRTGSTDTQYF
TRBV5-1,TRBJ2-2,TRBD1,once,TGCGCCAGCAGCTCCGGGACAGGGGGCTTTCAAAACACCGGGGAGCTGTTTTTT,CASSSGTGGFQNTGELFF
TRBV4-1,TRBJ2-5,NA,NA,TGCGCCAGCAGCCCTAGCTCGTACCAAGAGACCCAGTACTTC,CASSPSSYQETQYF
TRBV7-9,TRBJ2-2,NA,NA,TGTGCCAGCCCGGTGAACACCGGGGAGCTGTTTTTT,CASPVNTGELFF
TRBV25-1,TRBJ2-6,TRBD1,NA,TGTGCCAGCAGTGAACCGGGACAGGCTCTGGGGGCCAACGTCCTGACTTTC,CASSEPGQALGANVLTF
TRBV4-1,TRBJ2-3,NA,once,TGCGCCAGCAGCCAAGGGTCAGCGCGATCTAGCACAGATACGCAGTATTTT,CASSQGSARSSTDTQYF
TRBV5-4,TRBJ2-6,NA,NA,TGTGCCAGCAGCTTAGCTGGAGCTGGGGCCAACGTCCTGACTTTC,CASSLAGAGANVLTF
TRBV5-1,TRBJ2-7,TRBD2,NA,TGCGCCAGCAGCCCCCTGACTAGCGGGACTTCCTACGAGCAGTACTTC,CASSPLTSGTSYEQYF
TRBV29-1,TRBJ1-1,NA,NA,TGCAGCGTTATTGGACAGTCCGGGGCCACTTTCTTT,CSVIGQSGATFF
TRBV15,TRBJ2-7,TRBD2,NA,TGTGCCACCAGCAGAGACCCGATTAGCGGGAGTCTATACGAGCAGTACTTC,CATSRDPISGSLYEQYF
TRBV9,TRBJ1-1,TRBD1,few,TGTGCCAGCAGCCCGGAGGGGGCCAGGAACACTGAAGCTTTCTTT,CASSPEGARNTEAFF
TRBV5-4,TRBJ2-7,TRBD2,NA,TGTGCCAGCAGCCCTAGGACTAGCGGGAGGACGTACGAGCAGTACTTC,CASSPRTSGRTYEQYF
TRBV5-1,TRBJ2-3,NA,NA,TGCGCCAGCCGACAGAGGACAGGGAGGGCAGATACGCAGTATTTT,CASRQRTGRADTQYF
TRBV19,TRBJ2-4,NA,NA,TGTGCCAGCACACAGGGGAGGTCTGGCAAAAACATTCAGTACTTC,CASTQGRSGKNIQYF
TRBV4-2,TRBJ2-1,TRBD2,NA,TGTGCCAGCAGACAAGGGGCTAGCGGGTCATACAATGAGCAGTTCTTC,CASRQGASGSYNEQFF
TRBV7-2,TRBJ1-1,TRBD1,NA,TGTGCCAGCAGCTCCCTCGGGACAGGGCAAACTGAAGCTTTCTTT,CASSSLGTGQTEAFF